The 28 T cell receptor beta chains in this list originate from one sample, sequenced in a study of shared clonotypes between healthy human individuals. The protocol was immunoSEQ multiplex PCR, while the TCRdb copy is restricted to in-frame clones and leaves out a portion. The profile shows fewer than 600,000 clones, 75% to 80% of them singletons. The sample taken for sequencing was PBMCs. The receptor source for this set is a woman aged 40 to 55 in good health. Some clones in this sample may be carry-over from other donors' samples.

A note on this clone: This is likely an artifact of a read error, given a far larger clone one base away. This rearrangement joins TRBV5-4 to TRBJ1-1, with D hard to call. The CDR3 runs 14 residues. Germline V gene data show CDR1 as SGHNT and CDR2 as YYREEE (reference sequence). V was clipped by 4 bases and J by 3 bases, with 13 bases between them. The DNA of the CDR3 is TGTGCCAGCAGCAATATCGTGGCTGACACTGAAGCTTTCTTT. Protein product: CASSNIVADTEAFF.

The chain couples TRBV4-1 to TRBJ2-2, with D hard to call. The V gene's germline CDR1 is MGHRA and CDR2 YSYEKL. This CDR3 region has 16 residues. The germline V and J ends were trimmed by 0 bases and 4 bases, with 12 bases remaining between them. The CDR3 coding sequence is TGCGCCAGCAGCCAAGATCCCTATACCCCCACCGGGGAGCTGTTTTTT. Encoded protein: CASSQDPYTPTGELFF.

This chain links TRBV5-1 with TRBJ2-7, with D possibly being TRBD1 or TRBD2 (5 bases each). V dropped 4 bases and J dropped 2 bases, with 19 bases sitting between them. Germline values: CDR1 SGHRS, CDR2 YFSETQ. CDR3 size: 16 residues. As DNA, the CDR3 is TGCGCCAGCAGCCCGCGACGGGAAGGGGCGACCTACGAGCAGTACTTC. Its translation is CASSPRREGATYEQYF. Full variable domain (missing parts from reference TRBV5-1 and TRBJ2-7): KAGVTQTPRYLIKTRGQQVTLSCSPISGHRSVSWYQQTPGQGLQFLFEYFSETQRNKGNFPGRFSGRQFSNSRSEMNVSTLELGDSALYLCASSPRREGATYEQYFGPGTRLTVT.

The chain couples TRBV28 to TRBJ2-7; 12 bases line up with TRBD2. This CDR3 is built from 15 residues. Trimming at V came to 6 bases and at J to 9 bases, leaving 12 bases not matched to a gene. Germline V gene data show CDR1 as MDHEN and CDR2 as SYDVKM. Written as DNA, the CDR3 is TGTGCCAGCAGCTCCCGGACTAGCGGGGTAATAGTGCAGTACTTC. Protein: CASSSRTSGVIVQYF.

The chain links TRBV28 to TRBJ2-5; TRBD1 matches 9 bases. J lost 7 bases, V lost 6 bases, and 12 bases had no gene match. Per germline, CDR1 MDHEN and CDR2 SYDVKM. This CDR3 has 15 amino acids. This CDR3 is CASRTGTGLYGTQYF. As DNA, the CDR3 is TGTGCCAGCAGGACCGGGACAGGGTTGTATGGGACCCAGTACTTC.

The gene calls are TRBV28 and TRBJ2-3; 8 nucleotides align to TRBD2. This CDR3 comprises 15 residues. In germline, CDR1 is MDHEN, CDR2 SYDVKM. With 4 bases clipped from V and 1 base from J, the junction kept 4 bases outside the gene matches. The CDR3 DNA is TGTGCCAGCAGTTCGGGGGGGCTGGGCACAGATACGCAGTATTTT. Translated: CASSSGGLGTDTQYF.

This sequence joins TRBV10-2 and TRBJ2-7; 11 positions match TRBD2. From germline, CDR1 is WSHSY and CDR2 SAAADI. Trimming at V came to 5 bases and at J to 4 bases, leaving 10 bases not matched to a gene. This CDR3 contains 16 residues. CDR3 residues: CASSSGTSGAGYEQYF. DNA for the CDR3: TGCGCCAGCAGTTCCGGGACTAGCGGAGCAGGATACGAGCAGTACTTC.

The chain has TRBV19 and TRBJ2-1; a weak D match, TRBD1 (6 bases). Germline V CDR1 and CDR2: LNHDA, SQIVND (reference sequence). CDR3 length equals 12 residues. Between the trimmed V and J ends, which lost 5 bases and 4 bases, there was a span of 6 bases. CDR3 protein: CASSDRYNEQFF. The CDR3 DNA follows: TGTGCCAGTAGTGACAGGTACAATGAGCAGTTCTTC.

This chain links TRBV4-2 with TRBJ2-1; 13 bases are shared with TRBD2. Unmatched junction bases numbered 9, after V lost 3 bases and J lost 4 bases. Germline lookup yields CDR1 LGHNA and CDR2 YNFKEQ. The CDR3 contains 18 residues. CDR3 bases: TGTGCCAGCAGCCAGCGGACTAGCGGGAGAGTGGGGTACAATGAGCAGTTCTTC. Translation: CASSQRTSGRVGYNEQFF.

This clone was picked up one time. This chain connects TRBV4-2 to TRBJ2-5, with 8 bases fitting TRBD2. Germline V gene sequence: CDR1 LGHNA, CDR2 YNFKEQ. The J segment lost 2 bases and the V segment lost 5 bases, leaving 7 bases of the junction unmatched. This CDR3 is built from 15 residues. CDR3 residues: CASSGREGPQETQYF. The CDR3 coding sequence is TGTGCCAGCAGCGGCCGGGAGGGCCCTCAAGAGACCCAGTACTTC.

The rearrangement uses TRBV5-4 and TRBJ2-2; TRBD2 agrees at 7 bases. Germline CDR1 reads SGHNT; CDR2 reads YYREEE (reference sequence). Trimming at V came to 0 bases and at J to 0 bases, leaving 5 bases not matched to a gene. CDR3 length equals 17 residues. The CDR3 sequence: CASSLAGRGANTGELFF. CDR3 coding DNA: TGTGCCAGCAGCTTGGCAGGACGGGGGGCGAACACCGGGGAGCTGTTTTTT.

Regarding this clone: A read error is the likely source, as a far larger clone sits one nucleotide away. The sample contains more than one DNA sequence encoding this CDR3. This chain uses TRBV30 with TRBJ1-4, with a possible D match to TRBD1 (5 bases). CDR3 length: 15 residues. Trimming stripped 3 bases from V and 8 bases from J, with 19 bases between. The germline V gene has CDR1 GTSNPN and CDR2 SVGIG (reference sequence). The CDR3: CAWSVLRARGEKLFF. The CDR3 DNA reads TGTGCCTGGAGCGTACTCAGGGCGAGGGGCGAAAAACTGTTTTTT. Filled out from reference TRBV30 and TRBJ1-4, the complete variable domain reads SQTIHQWPATLVQPVGSPLSLECTVEGTSNPNLYWYRQAAGRGLQLLFYSVGIGQISSEVPQNLSASRPQDRQFILSSKKLLLSDSGFYLCAWSVLRARGEKLFFGSGTQLSVL.

This chain joins TRBV7-2 and TRBJ1-2; D gene unclear. V was shortened by 4 bases and J by 4 bases, with 13 bases between the two germline ends. Germline assignment: CDR1 SGHTA and CDR2 FQGNSA. This CDR3 is 14 amino acids long. This CDR3 reads CASSYRDGSYGYTF. In nucleotides, the CDR3 is TGTGCCAGCAGCTACAGAGACGGCTCCTATGGCTACACCTTC.

The rearrangement joins TRBV19 to TRBJ2-3; 10 nucleotides match TRBD1. Germline lookup yields CDR1 LNHDA and CDR2 SQIVND (reference sequence). Trimming cost V 1 base and J 8 bases; bases outside gene matches: 12. The CDR3 is made up of 17 amino acids. Here the CDR3 reads CASSIGGGTGVSRTQYF. Here the CDR3 DNA reads TGTGCCAGTAGTATAGGGGGCGGGACAGGGGTCTCGCGTACGCAGTATTTT. The full variable domain, completed using reference TRBV19 and TRBJ2-3, is DGGITQSPKYLFRKEGQNVTLSCEQNLNHDAMYWYRQDPGQGLRLIYYSQIVNDFQKGDIAEGYSVSREKKESFPLTVTSAQKNPTAFYLCASSIGGGTGVSRTQYFGPGTRLTVL.

V usage is TRBV30 and J usage is TRBJ2-7, with D unresolved. The V gene lost 2 bases and the J gene lost 3 bases, with 5 bases spanning the gap. The CDR3 covers 11 residues. Looked up from germline, CDR1 is GTSNPN and CDR2 is SVGIG (reference sequence). The CDR3 protein is CAWSFLYEQYF. For the CDR3, the DNA is TGTGCCTGGAGTTTCCTCTACGAGCAGTACTTC.

The J gene is TRBJ2-7, the V gene TRBV10-3, with no clear D. This CDR3 has 13 residues. The V end lost 4 bases, the J end lost 0 bases, and 7 bases lay between the germline ends. Germline V gives CDR1 ENHRY, CDR2 SYGVKD. In nucleotides, the CDR3 is TGTGCCATCAGTGTAGCTGGCTCCTACGAGCAGTACTTC. Residues: CAISVAGSYEQYF.

The V call is TRBV7-4, the J call TRBJ2-5, with D hard to call. Trimming cost V 1 base and J 5 bases, with 11 bases left between them. This CDR3 is 14 amino acids long. CDR1 and CDR2 from the germline V gene are SGHVT and SQSDAQ. The DNA for the CDR3 is TGTGCCAGCAGCTTAGTGGCCTCGGCGGAGACCCAGTACTTC. Translated, it gives CASSLVASAETQYF.

Note on this clone: A read error may explain this, as a much larger clone is one base away. The chain carries TRBV9 and TRBJ2-3; D remains ambiguous. This CDR3 has 16 residues. Germline V lookup: CDR1 SGDLS, CDR2 YYNGEE. Trimming cost V 3 bases and J 0 bases, with 14 bases left between them. The CDR3 nucleotides read TGTGCCAGCAGCGCCGGTACAACGCCCAGCACAGATACGCAGTATTTT. Translated: CASSAGTTPSTDTQYF.

The rearrangement uses TRBV6-1 and TRBJ2-1; D possibly corresponds to TRBD2 (6 bases). The CDR3 length is 15 residues. Germline V gene lookup returns CDR1 MNHNS and CDR2 SASEGT. Trimming took 8 bases from V and 1 from J, leaving 15 bases between them. The CDR3 is CASGGEEGSYNEQFF. The CDR3 DNA sequence: TGTGCCAGCGGCGGGGAGGAAGGGTCCTACAATGAGCAGTTCTTC.

This chain links TRBV4-1 with TRBJ1-4; possibly TRBD1 for D (6 bases). V shed 2 bases and J shed 0 bases, with 16 bases lying between them. The CDR3 covers 18 residues. Germline V gives CDR1 MGHRA, CDR2 YSYEKL. The CDR3 loop reads CASSQRLQGSATNEKLFF. CDR3 DNA: TGCGCCAGCAGCCAAAGGCTACAGGGTAGCGCAACTAATGAAAAACTGTTTTTT.

This clone was picked up a small number of times. The rearrangement joins TRBV19 to TRBJ2-5, with 12 positions matching TRBD1. The CDR3 totals 13 residues. J was trimmed by 5 bases and V by 8 bases; bases with no gene match: 3. Germline CDR1 LNHDA, CDR2 SQIVND (reference sequence). The CDR3 DNA follows: TGTGCCAGTCGGGACAGGGGGCATGAGACCCAGTACTTC. This translates into CASRDRGHETQYF.

This sequence joins TRBV2 and TRBJ2-7, with 11 bases matching TRBD2. The germline V gene has CDR1 SNHLY and CDR2 FYNNEI. The ends lost 10 bases at V and 2 bases at J; junction bases unmatched: 4. This CDR3 is 13 amino acids long. The CDR3 loop is CATLTSGTYEQYF. The CDR3 DNA follows: TGTGCCACCCTGACTAGCGGGACCTACGAGCAGTACTTC.

The chain links TRBV29-1 to TRBJ2-3; D is undetermined. CDR1 and CDR2 from the germline V gene are SQVTM and ANQGSEA. The CDR3 consists of 15 residues. With 5 bases removed from V and 6 bases from J, the gap between germline ends came to 21 bases. In nucleotides, the CDR3 is TGCAGCGTTTTCCTTGGCAGGCCCCCTTCGGATACGCAGTATTTT. Protein sequence: CSVFLGRPPSDTQYF.

V is TRBV7-2 and J is TRBJ1-4; D remains ambiguous. The germline gives CDR1 SGHTA, CDR2 FQGNSA. V dropped 1 base and J dropped 5 bases, with 11 bases sitting between them. The CDR3 has 15 residues. Here the CDR3 reads CASSLGPAGNEKLFF. The CDR3, as DNA: TGTGCCAGCAGCTTAGGTCCAGCGGGAAATGAAAAACTGTTTTTT.

The chain is built from TRBV28 and TRBJ2-7; 11 bases are a match to TRBD1. J was trimmed by 3 bases and V by 7 bases; bases with no gene match: 5. The CDR3 contains 14 residues. CDR1 and CDR2 (germline): MDHEN, SYDVKM. The CDR3: CASTSGTGGYEQYF. The CDR3 bases are TGTGCCAGCACCTCCGGGACAGGGGGCTACGAGCAGTACTTC.

This clone was picked up one time. This sequence joins TRBV29-1 and TRBJ2-3; weak D call: TRBD2 (6 bases). V was clipped by 7 bases and J by 4 bases, with 15 bases between them. CDR1 and CDR2 (germline): SQVTM, ANQGSEA. This CDR3 is built from 13 residues. Here the CDR3 reads CSALFRDSDTQYF. CDR3 sequence (DNA): TGCAGCGCCCTTTTCCGGGACTCAGATACGCAGTATTTT.

This sequence joins TRBV28 and TRBJ2-3; D possibly corresponds to TRBD2 (6 bases). This CDR3 is 16 amino acids long. V shed 8 bases and J shed 1 base, with 19 bases lying between them. Germline lookup yields CDR1 MDHEN and CDR2 SYDVKM. The CDR3 sequence is CASLTWRSGRTDTQYF. CDR3 coding DNA: TGTGCCAGCCTCACGTGGCGCAGCGGGCGCACAGATACGCAGTATTTT.

About this clone: Likely a read error: the CDR3 ends without its conserved phenylalanine or tryptophan. In nucleotides, the CDR3 is TGCAGCGTTGAAGGCATCACCCGCGGGACTGAAGCTTTCATT. Protein: CSVEGITRGTEAFI. V usage is TRBV29-1 and J usage is TRBJ1-1; D not resolved. Between the trimmed V and J ends, which lost 1 base and 5 bases, there was a span of 14 bases. Germline loops: CDR1 SQVTM, CDR2 ANQGSEA. The CDR3 length is 14 residues.